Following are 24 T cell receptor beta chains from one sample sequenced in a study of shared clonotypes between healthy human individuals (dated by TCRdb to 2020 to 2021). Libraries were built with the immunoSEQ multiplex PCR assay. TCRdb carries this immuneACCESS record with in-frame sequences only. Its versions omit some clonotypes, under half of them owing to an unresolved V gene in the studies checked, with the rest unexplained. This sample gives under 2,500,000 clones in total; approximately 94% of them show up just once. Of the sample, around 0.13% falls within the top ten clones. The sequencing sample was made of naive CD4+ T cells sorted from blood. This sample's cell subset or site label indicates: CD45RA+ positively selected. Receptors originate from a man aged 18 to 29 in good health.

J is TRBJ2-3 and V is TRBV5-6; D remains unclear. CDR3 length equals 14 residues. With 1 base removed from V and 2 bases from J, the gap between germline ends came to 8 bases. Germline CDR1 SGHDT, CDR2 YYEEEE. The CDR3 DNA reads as TGTGCCAGCAGCTTGTCCCTTGTCACAGATACGCAGTATTTT. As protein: CASSLSLVTDTQYF.

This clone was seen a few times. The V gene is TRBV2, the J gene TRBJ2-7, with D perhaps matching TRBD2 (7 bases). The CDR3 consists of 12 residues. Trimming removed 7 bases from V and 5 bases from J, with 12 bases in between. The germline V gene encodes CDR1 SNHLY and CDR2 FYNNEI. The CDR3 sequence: CASKGGLDEQYF. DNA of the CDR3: TGTGCCAGCAAGGGGGGGCTGGACGAGCAGTACTTC.

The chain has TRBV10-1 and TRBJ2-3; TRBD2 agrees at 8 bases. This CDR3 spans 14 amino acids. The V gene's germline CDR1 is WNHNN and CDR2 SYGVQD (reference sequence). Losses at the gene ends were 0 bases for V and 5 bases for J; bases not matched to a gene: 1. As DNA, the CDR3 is TGCGCCAGCAGTGAGTCGCGGGAGGTAGATACGCAGTATTTT. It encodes CASSESREVDTQYF.

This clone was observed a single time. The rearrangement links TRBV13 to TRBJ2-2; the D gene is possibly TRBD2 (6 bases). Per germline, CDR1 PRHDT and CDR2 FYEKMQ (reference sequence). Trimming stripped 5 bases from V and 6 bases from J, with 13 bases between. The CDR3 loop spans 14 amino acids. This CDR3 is CASSHVTRPGELFF. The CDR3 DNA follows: TGTGCCAGCAGCCATGTGACTAGGCCCGGGGAGCTGTTTTTT.

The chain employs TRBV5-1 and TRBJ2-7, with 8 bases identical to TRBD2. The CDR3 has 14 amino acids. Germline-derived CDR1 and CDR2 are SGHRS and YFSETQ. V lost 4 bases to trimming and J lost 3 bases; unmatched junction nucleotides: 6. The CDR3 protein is CASSGSGVDYEQYF. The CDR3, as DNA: TGCGCCAGCAGCGGTAGCGGGGTCGACTACGAGCAGTACTTC.

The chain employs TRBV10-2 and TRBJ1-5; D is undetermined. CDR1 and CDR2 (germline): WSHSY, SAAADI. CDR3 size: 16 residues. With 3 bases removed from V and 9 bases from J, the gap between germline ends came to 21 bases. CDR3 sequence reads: CASSESSAWGRGPQHF. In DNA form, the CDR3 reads TGCGCCAGCAGTGAATCTAGCGCTTGGGGTAGAGGGCCCCAGCATTTT.

The DNA for the CDR3 is TGTGCCATCAGGGGCATCGGGTACGAGCAGTACTTC. Its translation is CAIRGIGYEQYF. V and J are TRBV10-3 and TRBJ2-7, with no clear D. Germline CDR1 reads ENHRY; CDR2 reads SYGVKD. There are 12 residues in the CDR3. V lost 6 bases and J lost 4, with 10 bases in between.

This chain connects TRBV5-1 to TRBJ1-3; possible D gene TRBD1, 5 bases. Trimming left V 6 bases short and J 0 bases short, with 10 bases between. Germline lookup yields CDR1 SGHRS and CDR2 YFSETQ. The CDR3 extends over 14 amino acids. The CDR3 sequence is CASTAGSSGNTIYF. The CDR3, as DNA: TGCGCCAGCACCGCAGGGAGCTCTGGAAACACCATATATTTT.

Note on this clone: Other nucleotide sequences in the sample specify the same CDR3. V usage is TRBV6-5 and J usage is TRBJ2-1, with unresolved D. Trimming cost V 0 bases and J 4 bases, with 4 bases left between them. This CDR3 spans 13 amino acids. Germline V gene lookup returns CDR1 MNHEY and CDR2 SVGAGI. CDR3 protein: CASSYSGYNEQFF. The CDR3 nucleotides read TGTGCCAGCAGTTACTCCGGTTACAATGAGCAGTTCTTC.

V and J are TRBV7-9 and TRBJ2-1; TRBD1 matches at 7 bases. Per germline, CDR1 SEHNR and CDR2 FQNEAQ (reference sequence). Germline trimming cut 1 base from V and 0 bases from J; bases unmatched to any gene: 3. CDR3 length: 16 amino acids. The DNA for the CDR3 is TGTGCCAGCAGCTTAGTAGGGGGCTCCTCCTACAATGAGCAGTTCTTC. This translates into CASSLVGGSSYNEQFF.

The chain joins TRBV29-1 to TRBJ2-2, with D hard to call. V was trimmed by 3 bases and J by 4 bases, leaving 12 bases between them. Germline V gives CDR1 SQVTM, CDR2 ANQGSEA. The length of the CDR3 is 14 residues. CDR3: CSVDDAPGTGELFF. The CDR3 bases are TGCAGCGTTGACGATGCGCCGGGCACCGGGGAGCTGTTTTTT.

This CDR3 is CASSIGTGSSPLHF. The CDR3 region has the DNA TGTGCCAGTAGTATAGGAACGGGGAGTTCACCCCTCCACTTT. The chain employs TRBV19 and TRBJ1-6; D gene uncertain. Trimming took off 1 base at V and 9 bases at J, with 10 bases between the two ends. Germline V gene lookup returns CDR1 LNHDA and CDR2 SQIVND (reference sequence). The CDR3 runs 14 residues.

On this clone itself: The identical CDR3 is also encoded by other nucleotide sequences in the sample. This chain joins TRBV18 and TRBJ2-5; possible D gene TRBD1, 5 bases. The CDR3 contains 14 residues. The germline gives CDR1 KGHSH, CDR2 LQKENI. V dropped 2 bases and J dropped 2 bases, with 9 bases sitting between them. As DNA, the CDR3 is TGTGCCAGCTCACCAGGGGCACAACAAGAGACCCAGTACTTC. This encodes CASSPGAQQETQYF.

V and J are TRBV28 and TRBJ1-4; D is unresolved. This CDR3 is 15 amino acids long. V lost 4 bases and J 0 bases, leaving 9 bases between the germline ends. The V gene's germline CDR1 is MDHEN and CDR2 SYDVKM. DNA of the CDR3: TGTGCCAGCAGTTCCTCCGGGGCAACTAATGAAAAACTGTTTTTT. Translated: CASSSSGATNEKLFF. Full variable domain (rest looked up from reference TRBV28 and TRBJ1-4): DVKVTQSSRYLVKRTGEKVFLECVQDMDHENMFWYRQDPGLGLRLIYFSYDVKMKEKGDIPEGYSVSREKKERFSLILESASTNQTSMYLCASSSSGATNEKLFFGSGTQLSVL.

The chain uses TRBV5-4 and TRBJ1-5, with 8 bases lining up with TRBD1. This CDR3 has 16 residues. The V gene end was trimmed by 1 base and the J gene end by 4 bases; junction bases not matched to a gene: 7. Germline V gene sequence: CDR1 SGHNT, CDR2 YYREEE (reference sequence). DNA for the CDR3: TGTGCCAGCAGCTTGAACCGGGACAGGCAAAATCAGCCCCAGCATTTT. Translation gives CASSLNRDRQNQPQHF.

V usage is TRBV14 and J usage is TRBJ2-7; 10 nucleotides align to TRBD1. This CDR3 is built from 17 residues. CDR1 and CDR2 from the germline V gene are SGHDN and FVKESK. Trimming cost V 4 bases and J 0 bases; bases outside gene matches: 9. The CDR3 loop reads CASSLDKDRGSSYEQYF. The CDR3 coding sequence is TGTGCCAGCAGCCTGGACAAGGACAGGGGGAGCTCCTACGAGCAGTACTTC.

CDR3: CASSRGLAGNNEQFF. CDR3 in DNA: TGTGCCAGCTCACGAGGTCTAGCGGGGAACAATGAGCAGTTCTTC. V and J are TRBV18 and TRBJ2-1, with 9 bases matching TRBD2. CDR1 KGHSH and CDR2 LQKENI come from the germline V gene. This CDR3 region has 15 residues. J was trimmed by 5 bases and V by 4 bases; bases with no gene match: 6.

The CDR3 DNA reads TGCGCCAGCAGCATGGGACTAGCGAAGACCTACGAGCAGTACTTC. Its protein is CASSMGLAKTYEQYF. The V call is TRBV4-1, the J call TRBJ2-7; TRBD2 aligns across 10 bases. Germline V gene lookup returns CDR1 MGHRA and CDR2 YSYEKL. The CDR3 consists of 15 residues. V was clipped by 5 bases and J by 2 bases; unmatched bases: 6.

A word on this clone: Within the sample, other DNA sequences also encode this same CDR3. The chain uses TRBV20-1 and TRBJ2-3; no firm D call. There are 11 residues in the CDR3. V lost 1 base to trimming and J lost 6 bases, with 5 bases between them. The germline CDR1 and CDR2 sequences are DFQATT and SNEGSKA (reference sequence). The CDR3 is CSARVGDTQYF. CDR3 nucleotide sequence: TGCAGTGCTAGAGTGGGGGATACGCAGTATTTT.

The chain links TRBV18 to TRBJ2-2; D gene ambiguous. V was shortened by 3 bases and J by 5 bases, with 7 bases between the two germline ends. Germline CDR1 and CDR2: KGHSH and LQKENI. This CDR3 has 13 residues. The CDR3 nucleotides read TGTGCCAGCTCACCTTCGCAAACCGGGGAGCTGTTTTTT. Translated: CASSPSQTGELFF.

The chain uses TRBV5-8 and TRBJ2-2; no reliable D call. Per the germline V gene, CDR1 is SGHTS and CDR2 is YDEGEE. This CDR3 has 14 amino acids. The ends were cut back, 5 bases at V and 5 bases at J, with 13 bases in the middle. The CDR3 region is CASSGGGSTGELFF. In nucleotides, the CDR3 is TGTGCCAGCAGTGGCGGCGGTTCAACCGGGGAGCTGTTTTTT.

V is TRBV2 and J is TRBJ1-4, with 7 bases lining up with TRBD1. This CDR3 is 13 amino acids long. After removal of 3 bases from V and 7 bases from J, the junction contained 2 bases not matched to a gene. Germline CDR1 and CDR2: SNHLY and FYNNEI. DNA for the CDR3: TGTGCCAGCAGTGACAGGGGGGGTGAAAAACTGTTTTTT. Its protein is CASSDRGGEKLFF.

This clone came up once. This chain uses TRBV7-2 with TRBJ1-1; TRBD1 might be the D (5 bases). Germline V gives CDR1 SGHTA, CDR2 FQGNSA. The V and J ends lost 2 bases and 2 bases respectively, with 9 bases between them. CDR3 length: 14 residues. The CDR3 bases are TGTGCCAGCAGCTTACTGGGGCAAAACACTGAAGCTTTCTTT. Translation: CASSLLGQNTEAFF.

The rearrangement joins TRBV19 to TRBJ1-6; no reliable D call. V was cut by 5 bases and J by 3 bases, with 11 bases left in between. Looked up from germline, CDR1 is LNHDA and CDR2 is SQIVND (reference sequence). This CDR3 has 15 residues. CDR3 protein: CASSADGSYNSPLHF. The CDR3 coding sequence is TGTGCCAGTAGTGCGGACGGAAGCTATAATTCACCCCTCCACTTT.